A selection of T cell receptor beta chains follows, all from one sample in a study of shared clonotypes between healthy human individuals. Repertoires were generated with immunoSEQ multiplex PCR, while TCRdb's copy carries only in-frame clones and drops some. The data contain some 2.1 million clones, about 95% of them singletons. The sequencing sample was made of naive CD8+ T cells sorted from blood. The receptors were sampled from a man between 18 and 35 years old in good health. CDR3s include the opening cysteine and the closing phenylalanine or tryptophan. The D gene is left open where the match is weak. Only part of the rows carry a size: once, few, many, or a class if the clone is expanded.

TRBJ2-7	TRBD2	.	TRBV6-5	TGTGCCAGCAGTTACTCAGTGTCCGGGACTAGCTACGAGCAGTACTTC	CASSYSVSGTSYEQYF
TRBJ2-3	TRBD2	.	TRBV7-9	TGTGCCAGCAGCTACGGGGGGGATACGCAGTATTTT	CASSYGGDTQYF
TRBJ2-3	TRBD2	.	TRBV2	TGTGCCAGCAGTGGACCGGGACTAGCGGGACACTACACAGATACGCAGTATTTT	CASSGPGLAGHYTDTQYF
TRBJ2-1	TRBD2	.	TRBV5-1	TGCGCCAGCAGCTACGCCCTTGCGGGGGGGATCCACAATGAGCAGTTCTTC	CASSYALAGGIHNEQFF
TRBJ2-6	.	.	TRBV4-1	TGCGCCAGCAGCCAAGTGGGCTCTGGGGCCAACGTCCTGACTTTC	CASSQVGSGANVLTF
TRBJ1-1	TRBD1	.	TRBV7-9	TGTGCAACTATTAGCGGGCAGGGGGTGAACACTGAAGCTTTCTTT	CATISGQGVNTEAFF
TRBJ1-1	.	.	TRBV4-1	TGCGCCAGCAGCCAAGCGGGGGGAGGCTGGGACACTGAAGCTTTCTTT	CASSQAGGGWDTEAFF
TRBJ1-5	.	few	TRBV4-1	TGCGCCAGCAGCCGGTTTGACGGCAGCAATCAGCCCCAGCATTTT	CASSRFDGSNQPQHF
TRBJ2-5	.	.	TRBV11-3	TGTGCCAGCAGCCCAGGGATGCAAGAGACCCAGTACTTC	CASSPGMQETQYF
TRBJ1-2	.	once	TRBV27	TGTGCCAGCAGTTTAGGGGGAGGCGGCTACACCTTC	CASSLGGGGYTF
TRBJ2-5	.	.	TRBV18	TGTGCCAGCTCAGCGCAGAAGTACCAAGAGACCCAGTACTTC	CASSAQKYQETQYF
TRBJ2-6	.	once	TRBV11-2	TGTGCCAGCAGCTTATATAGGGCTGGGGCCAACGTCCTGACTTTC	CASSLYRAGANVLTF
TRBJ2-7	.	.	TRBV19	TGTGCCAGTAGTATATCTGGGTACCCCTACGAGCAGTACTTC	CASSISGYPYEQYF
TRBJ2-7	.	.	TRBV4-1	TGCGCCAGCAGCCAAGATGGTCTAACCTACGAGCAGTACTTC	CASSQDGLTYEQYF
TRBJ2-7	.	.	TRBV4-1	TGCGCCAGCAGCCCGACAGCCTCACGGGAGGAGCAGTACTTC	CASSPTASREEQYF